The 15 T cell receptor beta chains presented below share a single source sample, sequenced in a study of T cell responses to AZD1222 COVID-19 vaccine. Some clones are missing from TCRdb's copy, which holds only in-frame ones; the method was immunoSEQ multiplex PCR. The table lists about 130,000 clones, roughly 88% of them singletons. Sequences were derived from peripheral blood, sampled on day 0 of AZD1222 vaccination. Receptors were obtained from an adult in good health.

The chain has TRBV6-2 or TRBV6-3 and TRBJ2-7; 7 bases line up with TRBD1. With V trimmed by 5 bases and J by 3 bases, 7 bases remained unmatched. The CDR3 consists of 14 residues. CDR1 and CDR2 from the germline V gene are MNHEY and SVGEGT. This chain's CDR3 is CASSPRTGDYEQYF. CDR3 DNA: TGTGCCAGCAGTCCCCGGACAGGAGACTACGAGCAGTACTTC.

The chain has TRBV5-1 and TRBJ2-2; D gene ambiguous. The germline V gene encodes CDR1 SGHRS and CDR2 YFSETQ. Trimming removed 7 bases from V and 3 bases from J, with 7 bases in between. The CDR3 totals 12 residues. The CDR3 sequence: CASRPYTGELFF. CDR3 nucleotide sequence: TGCGCCAGCCGCCCGTACACCGGGGAGCTGTTTTTT.

The J gene is TRBJ2-1, the V gene TRBV30; 12 bases agree with TRBD2. The trim removed 4 bases at V and 15 bases at J, leaving 4 bases unmatched. Germline assignment: CDR1 GTSNPN and CDR2 SVGIG (reference sequence). This CDR3 spans 11 amino acids. CDR3 loop: CAWTSGGARFF. In DNA, the CDR3 is TGTGCCTGGACTAGCGGGGGGGCACGGTTCTTC.

This chain links TRBV19 with TRBJ1-5; D unclear. CDR1 is LNHDA and CDR2 is SQIVND in the germline V gene (reference sequence). This CDR3 has 14 amino acids. Trimming pared 8 bases from V and 0 bases from J, leaving 11 bases between. The CDR3 sequence: CASRHFDSNQPQHF. The CDR3 DNA reads as TGTGCCAGTCGACACTTCGATAGCAATCAGCCCCAGCATTTT.

J is TRBJ2-3 and V is TRBV7-9; 11 positions agree with TRBD2. The germline gives CDR1 SEHNR, CDR2 FQNEAQ (reference sequence). The V and J ends lost 6 bases and 4 bases, in that order; junction bases with no gene match: 9. CDR3 length: 16 residues. In DNA form, the CDR3 reads TGTGCCAGCAGGCCATTGGATAGCGGGAGGGCAGATACGCAGTATTTT. It specifies CASRPLDSGRADTQYF.

The chain has TRBV7-9 and TRBJ1-5; 10 bases are shared with TRBD1. CDR1 is SEHNR and CDR2 is FQNEAQ in the germline V gene (reference sequence). Trimming removed 5 bases from V and 4 bases from J; junction bases left unmatched: 8. The CDR3 length is 16 residues. DNA of the CDR3: TGTGCCAGCAGCCCCGCGGGACAGGGGAAGAATCAGCCCCAGCATTTT. This encodes CASSPAGQGKNQPQHF.

This chain uses TRBV3-1 (or the pseudogene TRBV3-2) with TRBJ1-6; 9 nucleotides align to TRBD1. With 0 bases clipped from V and 9 bases from J, the junction kept 3 bases outside the gene matches. This CDR3 contains 15 residues. From germline, CDR1 is LGHDT and CDR2 YNNKEL (reference sequence). This chain's CDR3 is CASSQEGTGRSPLHF. As DNA, the CDR3 is TGTGCCAGCAGCCAAGAGGGGACAGGGCGTTCACCCCTCCACTTT.

The rearrangement uses TRBV19 and TRBJ1-5; 11 positions agree with TRBD1. The CDR3 runs 14 residues. Germline V gene sequence: CDR1 LNHDA, CDR2 SQIVND (reference sequence). J gave up 9 bases and V 3 bases, and 4 bases lay outside the gene matches. The CDR3 sequence is CASSIRTGGPPQHF. The CDR3 DNA sequence: TGTGCCAGTAGTATCAGGACAGGGGGCCCGCCCCAGCATTTT.

This clone was observed a few times. The chain employs TRBV5-1 and TRBJ2-1, with 10 bases fitting TRBD2. Trimming at V came to 4 bases and at J to 6 bases, leaving 10 bases not matched to a gene. CDR1 and CDR2 from the germline V gene are SGHRS and YFSETQ. The CDR3 runs to 16 residues. CDR3 amino acids: CASSPSLAGALNEQFF. In DNA form, the CDR3 reads TGCGCCAGCAGCCCGTCCCTAGCGGGAGCGCTCAATGAGCAGTTCTTC.

Only a few counts were recorded for this clone. CDR3 sequence: CASSESGGGLGQPQHF. The CDR3 DNA is TGCGCCAGCAGTGAGTCAGGTGGGGGGCTGGGTCAGCCCCAGCATTTT. J is TRBJ1-5 and V is TRBV10-2; D might be TRBD1 (6 bases). V lost 0 bases and J lost 6, with 15 bases in between. This CDR3 has 16 residues. CDR1 is WSHSY, CDR2 SAAADI, per germline.

The rearrangement joins TRBV6-5 to TRBJ2-1; 7 bases are shared with TRBD1. V lost 5 bases, J lost 0 bases, and 4 bases stayed unmatched. CDR1 is MNHEY, CDR2 SVGAGI, per germline. This CDR3 is built from 15 residues. The CDR3 DNA reads as TGTGCCAGCAGTCTTTGGACAGGCTCCTACAATGAGCAGTTCTTC. Translation gives CASSLWTGSYNEQFF.

The genes are TRBV6-1 and TRBJ1-1; 8 positions agree with TRBD1. Germline CDR1 reads MNHNS; CDR2 reads SASEGT. J lost 1 base, V lost 4 bases, and 8 bases had no gene match. The CDR3 extends over 16 amino acids. CDR3 nucleotides: TGTGCCAGCAGTGGGGCAGGGGGCGCTTGGAACACTGAAGCTTTCTTT. Translated: CASSGAGGAWNTEAFF.

The V gene is TRBV19, the J gene TRBJ1-2; D is unresolved. Trimming took 3 bases from V and 2 from J, leaving 13 bases between them. Germline CDR1 is LNHDA and CDR2 is SQIVND (reference sequence). The CDR3 loop spans 15 amino acids. This CDR3 is CASSMAGRVNYGYTF. The CDR3 nucleotides are TGTGCCAGTAGTATGGCAGGCCGGGTGAACTATGGCTACACCTTC.

The chain carries TRBV19 and TRBJ2-7, with D hard to call. Germline values: CDR1 LNHDA, CDR2 SQIVND (reference sequence). The CDR3 is 13 amino acids. Between the trimmed V and J ends, which lost 6 bases and 2 bases, there was a span of 11 bases. The CDR3 is CASRGLLTYEQYF. In nucleotides, the CDR3 is TGTGCCAGTAGAGGCTTATTGACCTACGAGCAGTACTTC. Complete variable domain (other parts from reference TRBV19 and TRBJ2-7): DGGITQSPKYLFRKEGQNVTLSCEQNLNHDAMYWYRQDPGQGLRLIYYSQIVNDFQKGDIAEGYSVSREKKESFPLTVTSAQKNPTAFYLCASRGLLTYEQYFGPGTRLTVT.

This clone has a single count. The chain recombines TRBV6-2 or TRBV6-3 with TRBJ2-6, with 8 bases lining up with TRBD1. J lost 4 bases, V lost 6 bases, and 17 bases had no gene match. CDR3 length: 19 residues. CDR1 is MNHEY, CDR2 SVGEGT, per germline. The CDR3 region has the DNA TGTGCCAGCAGCCCGGCCTGGGGGCAGGGGGCGAGAGGGGCCAACGTCCTGACTTTC. Its protein is CASSPAWGQGARGANVLTF.